The 27 T cell receptor beta chains below were found in one sample sequenced in a study of identical twins. TCRdb re-analysed the 5' RACE reads in MiXCR, keeping a single row per CDR3 protein. The sample has nearly 900,000 distinct CDR3 sequences; 12% are singletons. The same sample was also used in a study of yellow fever vaccine responses in identical twins.

The source material was PBMCs. All receptors come from a young woman in good health.

The chain combines TRBV7-9 with TRBJ1-1, with D unclear. The CDR3 contains 14 residues. Germline lookup yields CDR1 SEHNR and CDR2 FQNEAQ (reference sequence). The ends were cut back, 1 base at V and 8 bases at J, with 14 bases in the middle. CDR3 loop: CASSLVSLADEAFF. CDR3 in DNA: TGTGCCAGCAGCTTAGTAAGCCTGGCAGACGAAGCTTTCTTT.

There are a few counts of this clonotype. The V and J genes are TRBV4-1 and TRBJ2-7, with unresolved D. In germline, CDR1 is MGHRA, CDR2 YSYEKL. V was pared by 11 bases and J by 6 bases, with 23 bases between. The CDR3 has 14 residues. CDR3 protein: CARPVSASHGEQYV. The CDR3 bases are TGCGCCCGACCCGTCTCCGCGTCCCATGGCGAGCAGTACGTC.

CDR3 sequence (DNA): TGTGCCAGCAGCCCAAGACTAGCGGGGTTAGGCGAGCAGTACTTC. Its translation: CASSPRLAGLGEQYF. The chain couples TRBV7-6 to TRBJ2-7, with TRBD2 identical over 11 bases. This CDR3 region has 15 residues. The V gene's germline CDR1 is SGHVS and CDR2 FNYEAQ. J gave up 6 bases and V 5 bases, and 9 bases lay outside the gene matches.

With respect to this clonotype: A read error is possible here, since a much larger clone lies one base away. The V gene is TRBV7-9, the J gene TRBJ2-2; D is unresolved. The CDR3 has 13 residues. In germline, CDR1 is SEHNR, CDR2 FQNEAQ (reference sequence). Trimming took 6 bases from V and 1 from J, leaving 6 bases between them. The CDR3, as DNA: TGTGCCAGCAGGCCAGGGAACACCGGGGAGCTGTTTTTT. Amino acids: CASRPGNTGELFF.

J is TRBJ2-7 and V is TRBV10-3; no definite D call. CDR3 length equals 12 residues. V was pared by 3 bases and J by 5 bases, with 8 bases between. Germline CDR1 reads ENHRY; CDR2 reads SYGVKD. The CDR3 here is CAISEGGHEQYV. The CDR3 DNA reads TGTGCCATCAGTGAAGGTGGTCACGAGCAGTACGTC.

The J gene is TRBJ2-7, the V gene TRBV10-2, with D perhaps assigned TRBD1 or TRBD2 (5 bases each). The CDR3 has 14 residues. V dropped 6 bases and J dropped 3 bases, with 15 bases sitting between them. CDR1 and CDR2 from the germline V gene are WSHSY and SAAADI. CDR3 protein: CASRSGTQGYEQYF. The CDR3 DNA is TGCGCCAGCAGATCCGGGACCCAAGGCTACGAGCAGTACTTC.

The gene calls are TRBV2 and TRBJ2-2; 10 bases match TRBD2. Trimming removed 6 bases from V and 6 bases from J; junction bases left unmatched: 10. The V gene's germline CDR1 is SNHLY and CDR2 FYNNEI. The CDR3 is made up of 16 amino acids. CDR3 protein: CASSTGTSVSAGELFF. The DNA of the CDR3 is TGTGCCAGCAGCACCGGGACTAGCGTTTCGGCCGGGGAGCTGTTTTTT.

The V gene is TRBV6-5, the J gene TRBJ1-1; D is uncertain. Trimming shortened V by 3 bases and J by 3 bases, and 8 bases separated the two germline ends. The CDR3 is 13 residues long. The germline gives CDR1 MNHEY, CDR2 SVGAGI. CDR3 bases: TGTGCCAGCAGTTATCTACGGGACACTGAAGCTTTCTTT. It yields the protein CASSYLRDTEAFF.

CDR3 coding DNA: TGTGCCACCAGCAGAGACCTGATAAACTACAATGAGCAGTTCTTC. Residues: CATSRDLINYNEQFF. The rearrangement joins TRBV15 to TRBJ2-1; no firm D call. The CDR3 covers 15 residues. The germline V gene has CDR1 LNHNV and CDR2 YYDKDF (reference sequence). Deletions cut 0 bases from V and 3 bases from J, with 9 bases between.

This clonotype was seen only a few times. The chain carries TRBV20-1 and TRBJ2-1; D may be TRBD2 (7 bases). Trimming shortened V by 1 base and J by 5 bases, and 15 bases separated the two germline ends. This CDR3 is 15 amino acids long. The germline CDR1 and CDR2 sequences are DFQATT and SNEGSKA (reference sequence). The CDR3 sequence: CSARVGGGLNNEQFF. The DNA of the CDR3 is TGCAGTGCTAGAGTGGGCGGGGGCCTCAACAATGAGCAGTTCTTC.

This clonotype was seen only a few times. The chain employs TRBV7-6 and TRBJ2-2; D is unresolved. CDR1 SGHVS and CDR2 FNYEAQ come from the germline V gene. Trimming took off 8 bases at V and 5 bases at J, with 6 bases between the two ends. This CDR3 region has 11 residues. For the CDR3, the DNA is TGTGCCAGCGGTTTTACCGGGGAGCTGTTTTTT. Protein: CASGFTGELFF.

The V call is TRBV24-1, the J call TRBJ2-1; 7 bases align to TRBD2. Germline V gene data show CDR1 as KGHDR and CDR2 as SFDVKD. CDR3 length: 19 residues. Trimming at V came to 4 bases and at J to 3 bases, leaving 17 bases not matched to a gene. CDR3: CATSDPTVRGGGDYNEQFF. Here the CDR3 DNA reads TGTGCCACCAGTGACCCAACGGTCCGCGGCGGGGGAGACTACAATGAGCAGTTCTTC.

The table lists this clonotype with many counts. V gene TRBV12-3 or TRBV12-4 combines with J gene TRBJ2-1, with D perhaps matching TRBD2 (5 bases). The CDR3 runs to 16 residues. V was cut by 8 bases and J by 0 bases, with 17 bases left in between. The CDR3 region is CASGSQSGSSYNEQFF. The CDR3 DNA is TGTGCCAGCGGTTCCCAGAGCGGAAGCTCCTACAATGAGCAGTTCTTC.

J is TRBJ1-2 and V is TRBV5-5; D not resolved. Germline CDR1 reads SGHKS; CDR2 reads YYEKEE (reference sequence). With 0 bases removed from V and 3 bases from J, the gap between germline ends came to 12 bases. The CDR3 spans 15 residues. CDR3 loop: CASSLEYGSDYGYTF. The CDR3 DNA sequence: TGTGCCAGCAGCTTGGAGTACGGGTCAGACTATGGCTACACCTTC.

The chain couples TRBV6-1 to TRBJ2-7, with TRBD1 matching 7 bases. The length of the CDR3 is 12 residues. Germline assignment: CDR1 MNHNS and CDR2 SASEGT. Germline trimming cut 8 bases from V and 6 bases from J; bases unmatched to any gene: 7. The CDR3 DNA is TGTGCCAGCGCGCACAGGGGACGCGAGCAGTACTTC. Amino acid sequence: CASAHRGREQYF.

There are many counts of this clonotype. The rearrangement joins TRBV12-3 or TRBV12-4 to TRBJ2-3; TRBD2 is a possible D gene (7 bases). CDR3 size: 16 residues. V was shortened by 5 bases and J by 2 bases, with 17 bases between the two germline ends. The CDR3 coding sequence is TGTGCCAGCAGTCCATCGGGGGGCGCAGCCACAGATACGCAGTATTTT. Protein product: CASSPSGGAATDTQYF.

The chain carries TRBV6-5 and TRBJ1-4, with D maybe TRBD1 (5 bases). Germline V CDR1 and CDR2: MNHEY, SVGAGI. Trimming removed 0 bases at V and 7 bases at J, with 12 bases between. This CDR3 is 15 amino acids long. CDR3 bases: TGTGCCAGCAGTTACTCGTCGGGGCGGGTTGAAAAACTGTTTTTT. Translating it yields CASSYSSGRVEKLFF.

This clonotype was seen only a few times. This sequence joins TRBV12-5 and TRBJ1-5; D not resolved. The CDR3 runs 14 residues. From germline, CDR1 is LGHNT and CDR2 FRNRAP. The V end was cut by 6 bases, the J end by 0 bases, with 9 bases between. Written as DNA, the CDR3 is TGTGCTAGTGGGCCTGACACTAGCAATCAGCCCCAGCATTTT. Its translation: CASGPDTSNQPQHF.

Only a few counts were recorded for this clonotype. This chain connects TRBV13 to TRBJ2-3; 8 nucleotides line up with TRBD1. Germline V CDR1 and CDR2: PRHDT, FYEKMQ (reference sequence). This CDR3 region has 14 residues. V shed 4 bases and J 4 bases; nucleotides not matched to a gene: 4. CDR3 loop: CASSYDRGADTQYF. The CDR3 region has the DNA TGTGCCAGCAGCTACGACAGGGGTGCAGATACGCAGTATTTT.

This clonotype appeared many times. The chain couples TRBV11-2 to TRBJ1-4; 7 bases match TRBD1. This CDR3 is 14 amino acids long. The trim removed 0 bases at V and 7 bases at J, leaving 2 bases unmatched. Per the germline V gene, CDR1 is SGHAT and CDR2 is FQNNGV. This CDR3 reads CASSLDRGGEKLFF. The CDR3 coding sequence is TGTGCCAGCAGCTTAGACAGGGGGGGTGAAAAACTGTTTTTT.

This clonotype was counted between two and nine times. The chain uses TRBV15 and TRBJ2-7; D may be TRBD1 (6 bases). Trimming shortened V by 0 bases and J by 2 bases, and 11 bases separated the two germline ends. Germline V gives CDR1 LNHNV, CDR2 YYDKDF (reference sequence). The CDR3 loop spans 15 amino acids. CDR3 in DNA: TGTGCCACCAGCAGAGATCTTAGGGACACCTACGAGCAGTACGTC. Translated, it gives CATSRDLRDTYEQYV.

This chain joins TRBV29-1 and TRBJ2-7, with a weak D call TRBD2 (7 bases). Germline values: CDR1 SQVTM, CDR2 ANQGSEA. The CDR3 covers 17 residues. V gave up 0 bases and J gave up 2 bases, with 20 bases separating them. The CDR3 loop reads CSVEDRGAPNVAYEQYF. The DNA for the CDR3 is TGCAGCGTTGAAGATCGGGGGGCCCCCAATGTCGCCTACGAGCAGTACTTC.

This clonotype appeared a few times. CDR3 sequence reads: CASSPQQGPNQPQHF. The CDR3 DNA reads TGTGCCAGCAGCCCCCAACAGGGGCCCAATCAGCCCCAGCATTTT. The chain joins TRBV27 to TRBJ1-5; 7 bases are a match to TRBD1. Unmatched junction bases numbered 8, after V lost 6 bases and J lost 3 bases. CDR3 length: 15 residues. The germline gives CDR1 MNHEY, CDR2 SMNVEV (reference sequence).

This sequence joins TRBV3-1 and TRBJ2-3; D assignment may be TRBD1 or TRBD2 (7 bases each). The ends were cut back, 7 bases at V and 2 bases at J, with 22 bases in the middle. From germline, CDR1 is LGHDT and CDR2 YNNKEL (reference sequence). The CDR3 length is 17 residues. In nucleotides, the CDR3 is TGTGCCAGCACCCAGGGGGGGAATGAACCTTACACAGATACGCAGTATTTT. This codes for CASTQGGNEPYTDTQYF.

The genes are TRBV7-9 and TRBJ2-7, with D uncertain. Germline values: CDR1 SEHNR, CDR2 FQNEAQ (reference sequence). The length of the CDR3 is 15 residues. Trimming stripped 3 bases from V and 2 bases from J, with 14 bases between. The CDR3 DNA follows: TGTGCCAGCAGCTTTGGTTTAGGACCCCCCTACGAGCAGTACTTC. This codes for CASSFGLGPPYEQYF.

This clonotype has just a few counts. The chain links TRBV24-1 to TRBJ1-2; D is unclear. Germline CDR1 is KGHDR and CDR2 is SFDVKD. V lost 1 base, J lost 8 bases, and 4 bases lay in between. CDR3 length equals 11 residues. CDR3 sequence (DNA): TGTGCCACCAGTGATTTTAACGGCTACACCTTC. As protein: CATSDFNGYTF.

This clonotype was seen only a few times. The rearrangement uses TRBV2 and TRBJ2-2; 8 bases line up with TRBD1. Germline V gene sequence: CDR1 SNHLY, CDR2 FYNNEI. The trim removed 5 bases at V and 3 bases at J, leaving 11 bases unmatched. This CDR3 contains 17 residues. The CDR3 reads CASSTGTGARYTGELFF. CDR3 coding DNA: TGTGCCAGCAGTACCGGGACAGGCGCCCGGTACACCGGGGAGCTGTTTTTT.